The present TCR beta chain was sequenced within a study of metastatic and nonmetastatic thyroid tumors. Study overall: Samples came from malignant and benign thyroid patients, and repertoires were compared across blood and tumor or nodule tissue.

Thyroid surgery was preceded by no treatment in any patient. Whole-study findings and limits: Benign nodules were reported to have significantly lower TCR beta diversity than malignant thyroid tumors, in blood and tumor.

CDR1 and CDR2 (germline): DFQATT, SNEGSKA (reference sequence). This CDR3 contains 16 residues. Between the trimmed V and J ends, which lost 0 bases and 4 bases, there was a span of 13 bases. This clone was picked up many times. Antigen unknown. Original data processing: For papillary thyroid cancer, a distant-metastasis classifier was constructed from CDR3 differences observed across clinicopathological groups. MiXCR re-clonotyped the PCR reads for TCRdb. The V and J calls and clone size come from TCRdb's table, not from the authors' own analysis. The sample consists of some 25,000 clones, around 20% of them appearing once.

This chain joins TRBV20-1 and TRBJ1-6; D is possibly TRBD1 (5 bases). The receptor comes from a female donor with papillary thyroid cancer or a benign thyroid nodule (not recorded which). Some clones in this sample may be carry-over from other donors' samples. Sequences were obtained from blood. In nucleotides, the CDR3 is TGCAGTGCTAGAGATGTGGTACAGGATTATAATTCACCCCTCCACTTT. Translating gives CSARDVVQDYNSPLHF.